Shown below are 31 T cell receptor beta chains from a single sample sequenced in a study of blood T cell repertoires in COVID-19. The data were produced by immunoSEQ multiplex PCR, yet TCRdb's version contains in-frame clones alone and is incomplete. The table includes 220,000 or so clones, less than 85% detected once. The material sequenced was peripheral blood. The receptors were gathered from a woman between 65 and 79 years old with acute or convalescent COVID-19.

V and J are TRBV2 and TRBJ1-5; 7 nucleotides agree with TRBD1. With 8 bases clipped from V and 5 bases from J, the junction kept 3 bases outside the gene matches. In germline, CDR1 is SNHLY, CDR2 FYNNEI. This CDR3 region has 12 residues. The CDR3 protein is CASGTDHQPQHF. As DNA, the CDR3 is TGTGCCAGCGGGACAGACCATCAGCCCCAGCATTTT. Looking up the rest from reference TRBV2 and TRBJ1-5 gives the full variable domain: EPEVTQTPSHQVTQMGQEVILRCVPISNHLYFYWYRQILGQKVEFLVSFYNNEISEKSEIFDDQFSVERPDGSNFTLKIRSTKLEDSAMYFCASGTDHQPQHFGDGTRLSIL.

This chain uses TRBV28 with TRBJ1-4; D is ambiguous. V dropped 8 bases and J dropped 0 bases, with 13 bases sitting between them. Germline CDR1 reads MDHEN; CDR2 reads SYDVKM. This CDR3 is built from 15 residues. The CDR3 DNA is TGTGCCAGCGGTCTCAGGACTGCAACTAATGAAAAACTGTTTTTT. This encodes CASGLRTATNEKLFF.

The chain has TRBV15 and TRBJ1-1, with TRBD1 matching 12 bases. The CDR3 runs 18 residues. Losses at the gene ends were 1 base for V and 0 bases for J; bases not matched to a gene: 6. Germline loops: CDR1 LNHNV, CDR2 YYDKDF (reference sequence). The CDR3 sequence is CATSRGRGQGAMNTEAFF. The CDR3 coding sequence is TGTGCCACCAGCAGAGGTAGGGGACAGGGGGCAATGAACACTGAAGCTTTCTTT.

The gene calls are TRBV27 and TRBJ2-7, with 14 bases aligning to TRBD2. Germline assignment: CDR1 MNHEY and CDR2 SMNVEV (reference sequence). V gave up 6 bases and J gave up 11 bases; unmatched junction bases: 9. The CDR3 covers 14 residues. CDR3 sequence (DNA): TGTGCCAGCAGGACCGGGACTAGCGGGAGTAGGGAGTACTTC. As protein: CASRTGTSGSREYF.

The V call is TRBV28, the J call TRBJ2-3; 9 nucleotides match TRBD2. This CDR3 contains 17 residues. Germline-derived CDR1 and CDR2 are MDHEN and SYDVKM. Trimming at V came to 3 bases and at J to 0 bases, leaving 7 bases not matched to a gene. The CDR3 here is CASSFNRAGGSTDTQYF. In nucleotides, the CDR3 is TGTGCCAGCAGTTTTAATAGAGCGGGAGGCAGCACAGATACGCAGTATTTT.

V usage is TRBV6-5 and J usage is TRBJ1-4; TRBD1 matches 8 bases. The CDR3 is 14 residues long. Trimming cost V 6 bases and J 8 bases; bases outside gene matches: 8. The germline V gene encodes CDR1 MNHEY and CDR2 SVGAGI. In DNA, the CDR3 is TGTGCCAGCAGGGGGACAGGAGGGGTGGAAAAACTGTTTTTT. Encoded protein: CASRGTGGVEKLFF.

This clone was picked up a small number of times. This chain uses TRBV6-5 with TRBJ1-2, with D possibly matching TRBD1 (5 bases). Per the germline V gene, CDR1 is MNHEY and CDR2 is SVGAGI. Between the trimmed V and J ends, which lost 4 bases and 0 bases, there was a span of 15 bases. CDR3 length: 16 residues. CDR3 in DNA: TGTGCCAGCAGTTCCACCGGGGGGAAAACTAACTATGGCTACACCTTC. Protein product: CASSSTGGKTNYGYTF.

V is TRBV2 and J is TRBJ1-2; D unresolved. Trimming stripped 3 bases from V and 2 bases from J, with 10 bases between. Germline values: CDR1 SNHLY, CDR2 FYNNEI. CDR3 size: 14 residues. As DNA, the CDR3 is TGTGCCAGCAGTGACCCGACTGAGAACTATGGCTACACCTTC. Amino acid sequence: CASSDPTENYGYTF.

V is TRBV27 and J is TRBJ1-2, with 8 bases identical to TRBD1. The germline CDR1 and CDR2 sequences are MNHEY and SMNVEV (reference sequence). J was trimmed by 0 bases and V by 5 bases; bases with no gene match: 5. The CDR3 loop spans 15 amino acids. This chain's CDR3 is CASSIQGVPNYGYTF. CDR3 sequence (DNA): TGTGCCAGCAGTATACAGGGGGTACCTAACTATGGCTACACCTTC.

This chain uses TRBV11-2 with TRBJ1-5; D is ambiguous. This CDR3 has 15 amino acids. Germline values: CDR1 SGHAT, CDR2 FQNNGV. V lost 2 bases and J 0 bases, leaving 8 bases between the germline ends. As DNA, the CDR3 is TGTGCCAGCAGCTTAAGCTCTCATAGCAATCAGCCCCAGCATTTT. It specifies CASSLSSHSNQPQHF.

This rearrangement joins TRBV28 to TRBJ2-7; D perhaps matches TRBD2 (6 bases). The V end lost 10 bases, the J end lost 2 bases, and 18 bases lay between the germline ends. Germline-derived CDR1 and CDR2 are MDHEN and SYDVKM. The CDR3 has 14 amino acids. The CDR3 here is CAITGGRTAYEQYF. The CDR3 bases are TGTGCCATCACCGGAGGGCGGACTGCCTACGAGCAGTACTTC.

This chain links TRBV5-1 with TRBJ1-6; 7 bases agree with TRBD1. Germline V gene sequence: CDR1 SGHRS, CDR2 YFSETQ. The V segment lost 4 bases and the J segment 5 bases; nucleotides outside the gene matches: 9. The CDR3 totals 16 residues. Here the CDR3 DNA reads TGCGCCAGCAGCCTTGCCGGGACAGCCGATAATTCACCCCTCCACTTT. This translates into CASSLAGTADNSPLHF. Variable domain in full (rest from reference TRBV5-1 and TRBJ1-6): KAGVTQTPRYLIKTRGQQVTLSCSPISGHRSVSWYQQTPGQGLQFLFEYFSETQRNKGNFPGRFSGRQFSNSRSEMNVSTLELGDSALYLCASSLAGTADNSPLHFGNGTRLTVT.

The chain has TRBV5-1 and TRBJ2-1, with 8 positions matching TRBD1. V shed 0 bases and J 2 bases; nucleotides not matched to a gene: 1. This CDR3 spans 15 amino acids. Germline CDR1 reads SGHRS; CDR2 reads YFSETQ. CDR3: CASSLGGQAYNEQFF. The CDR3, as DNA: TGCGCCAGCAGCTTGGGGGGACAGGCCTACAATGAGCAGTTCTTC.

This clone appeared once. V is TRBV27 and J is TRBJ1-5; no definite D call. V was pared by 3 bases and J by 3 bases, with 6 bases between. CDR3 length: 13 amino acids. Per the germline V gene, CDR1 is MNHEY and CDR2 is SMNVEV (reference sequence). CDR3 amino acids: CASSLSNNQPQHF. The CDR3 DNA follows: TGTGCCAGCAGTTTGAGTAACAATCAGCCCCAGCATTTT.

The J gene is TRBJ2-1, the V gene TRBV28; TRBD2 matches 7 bases. Germline CDR1 reads MDHEN; CDR2 reads SYDVKM. The CDR3 totals 19 residues. Losses at the gene ends were 2 bases for V and 0 bases for J; bases not matched to a gene: 13. The chain's CDR3 is CASSLKAGVPQSSYNEQFF. CDR3 DNA sequence: TGTGCCAGCAGTTTAAAGGCGGGAGTCCCCCAGAGCTCCTACAATGAGCAGTTCTTC.

The chain couples TRBV13 to TRBJ1-2, with D perhaps TRBD1 (5 bases). The CDR3 loop spans 15 amino acids. Germline values: CDR1 PRHDT, CDR2 FYEKMQ (reference sequence). Trimming removed 4 bases from V and 5 bases from J, with 17 bases in between. CDR3 protein: CASSSIRSDSYGYTF. CDR3 bases: TGTGCCAGCAGCTCCATCAGATCCGACAGTTATGGCTACACCTTC.

The chain has TRBV11-3 and TRBJ2-3; the D is unclear. Trimming took 4 bases from V and 2 from J, leaving 7 bases between them. The CDR3 has 13 residues. Germline V lookup: CDR1 SGHNT, CDR2 YENEEA. The CDR3 region is CASSYVATDTQYF. The CDR3 DNA is TGTGCCAGCAGCTACGTAGCCACAGATACGCAGTATTTT.

The chain links TRBV3-1 (or the pseudogene TRBV3-2) to TRBJ2-3; 12 bases align to TRBD2. CDR3 size: 19 residues. CDR1 and CDR2 from the germline V gene are LGHDT and YNNKEL (reference sequence). J lost 4 bases, V lost 1 base, and 12 bases had no gene match. This chain's CDR3 is CASSQASTSGRGLADTQYF. The CDR3 bases are TGTGCCAGCAGCCAAGCTTCGACTAGCGGGAGAGGTCTAGCAGATACGCAGTATTTT.

The chain couples TRBV28 to TRBJ2-2; TRBD2 aligns across 8 bases. V shed 7 bases, J shed 0 bases, and the junction held 10 bases outside the gene matches. The CDR3 is made up of 17 amino acids. Germline CDR1 MDHEN, CDR2 SYDVKM. The CDR3 DNA reads as TGTGCCAGCACCTCCCCGGGGGGGACCACGAACACCGGGGAGCTGTTTTTT. It is translated as CASTSPGGTTNTGELFF.

V and J are TRBV5-4 and TRBJ2-5; 8 nucleotides align to TRBD1. The CDR3 consists of 14 residues. Trimming at V came to 9 bases and at J to 2 bases, leaving 9 bases not matched to a gene. Germline V gives CDR1 SGHNT, CDR2 YYREEE (reference sequence). The CDR3 bases are TGTGCCACCGGCGGACGGACAGGGCAAGAGACCCAGTACTTC. Protein: CATGGRTGQETQYF.

The chain uses TRBV3-1 (or the pseudogene TRBV3-2) and TRBJ1-6; perhaps TRBD1 as D (5 bases). The CDR3 spans 15 residues. Germline CDR1 LGHDT, CDR2 YNNKEL (reference sequence). Trimming left V 3 bases short and J 6 bases short, with 12 bases between. The chain's CDR3 is CASSQGRISNSPLHF. The CDR3 DNA sequence: TGTGCCAGCAGCCAGGGGCGCATCAGTAATTCACCCCTCCACTTT.

This sequence joins TRBV19 and TRBJ1-4; no reliable D call. The length of the CDR3 is 18 residues. The germline V gene encodes CDR1 LNHDA and CDR2 SQIVND (reference sequence). Trimming pared 6 bases from V and 0 bases from J, leaving 20 bases between. This chain's CDR3 is CASSGNPSFPATNEKLFF. CDR3 bases: TGTGCCAGTAGCGGGAATCCCTCCTTTCCCGCAACTAATGAAAAACTGTTTTTT.

The chain combines TRBV4-1 with TRBJ2-5; weak D call: TRBD2 (6 bases). This CDR3 region has 15 residues. The germline V and J ends were trimmed by 1 base and 0 bases, with 9 bases remaining between them. Germline loops: CDR1 MGHRA, CDR2 YSYEKL. The CDR3, as DNA: TGCGCCAGCAGCCAAGGGGAGGCCAACCAAGAGACCCAGTACTTC. Its translation is CASSQGEANQETQYF.

The chain combines TRBV5-5 with TRBJ2-7; possible D gene TRBD1, 5 bases. The CDR3 runs 17 residues. V was trimmed by 0 bases and J by 0 bases, leaving 16 bases between them. From germline, CDR1 is SGHKS and CDR2 YYEKEE (reference sequence). The CDR3 DNA is TGTGCCAGCAGCTTGGTCCCGCAGGGCCCTAGCTCCTACGAGCAGTACTTC. Amino acids: CASSLVPQGPSSYEQYF.

The chain employs TRBV27 and TRBJ1-6, with 9 bases matching TRBD1. Germline V gene data show CDR1 as MNHEY and CDR2 as SMNVEV (reference sequence). The trim removed 3 bases at V and 2 bases at J, leaving 5 bases unmatched. This CDR3 is 17 amino acids long. The CDR3 loop is CASSFRTGDTYNSPLHF. CDR3 in DNA: TGTGCCAGCAGTTTCAGGACAGGGGACACCTATAATTCACCCCTCCACTTT.

The chain is built from TRBV15 and TRBJ1-1, with 7 bases aligning to TRBD1. This CDR3 comprises 12 residues. From germline, CDR1 is LNHNV and CDR2 YYDKDF (reference sequence). Losses at the gene ends were 10 bases for V and 2 bases for J; bases not matched to a gene: 4. CDR3 residues: CASGTANTEAFF. DNA of the CDR3: TGTGCCAGCGGGACAGCTAACACTGAAGCTTTCTTT.

The sample holds a few counts of this clone. V usage is TRBV7-9 and J usage is TRBJ1-4, with 9 bases identical to TRBD1. In germline, CDR1 is SEHNR, CDR2 FQNEAQ (reference sequence). V shed 6 bases, J shed 7 bases, and the junction held 9 bases outside the gene matches. CDR3 length: 15 amino acids. CDR3 loop: CASSETTGGGEKLFF. The CDR3, as DNA: TGTGCCAGCAGTGAAACGACAGGGGGTGGTGAAAAACTGTTTTTT.

The V gene is TRBV19, the J gene TRBJ2-2, with D possibly being TRBD2 (6 bases). The CDR3 is 15 residues long. With 8 bases removed from V and 1 base from J, the gap between germline ends came to 14 bases. The germline V gene has CDR1 LNHDA and CDR2 SQIVND (reference sequence). The CDR3 reads CASARRELNTGELFF. Written as DNA, the CDR3 is TGTGCCAGTGCCCGGCGGGAATTGAACACCGGGGAGCTGTTTTTT.

The chain uses TRBV2 and TRBJ2-7, with unresolved D. CDR3 length: 15 residues. V dropped 7 bases and J dropped 0 bases, with 16 bases sitting between them. Germline CDR1 and CDR2: SNHLY and FYNNEI. The CDR3 sequence: CASNPDSQISYEQYF. The CDR3, as DNA: TGTGCCAGCAACCCAGACTCCCAAATCTCCTACGAGCAGTACTTC.

This clone was recorded once. This chain connects TRBV5-4 to TRBJ2-5, with TRBD2 as a possible D gene (5 bases). The V gene lost 4 bases and the J gene lost 5 bases, with 12 bases spanning the gap. The CDR3 covers 13 residues. Germline loops: CDR1 SGHNT, CDR2 YYREEE (reference sequence). CDR3 DNA sequence: TGTGCCAGCAGCCCAACTAGTTATGAGACCCAGTACTTC. Translation gives CASSPTSYETQYF.

The V and J genes are TRBV29-1 and TRBJ1-2, with a possible D match to TRBD1 (5 bases). Trimming took 4 bases from V and 6 from J, leaving 18 bases between them. The germline V gene has CDR1 SQVTM and CDR2 ANQGSEA. The CDR3 has 14 residues. The CDR3 DNA sequence: TGCAGCGTTGCCACAGGATCCTCGGTAGATGGCTACACCTTC. Its translation is CSVATGSSVDGYTF.